The present entry profiles one T cell receptor (beta chain) with its context. There are many counts of this clonotype. Its specific antigen is unknown. No base quality values were provided; no much bigger clone lies one nucleotide off. V and J lose 0 bases and 1 base, and a span of 9 bases separates them. CDR1 and CDR2, looked up from the germline V gene, are SGHRS and YFSETQ. The CDR3 contains 15 residues, cysteine and phenylalanine counted. Only the CDR3 portion is preserved as DNA: 45 bases, with reading frame beginning at the first base. This specimen's time point label, interpreted: day 60 (about 2 months) after transplantation. What the treatment or condition label conveys for this sample: allogeneic hematopoietic cell transplantation with graft depleted of TCRalphabeta T cells and CD19 B cells. Transplant recipients were children who received TCRalphabeta/CD19-depleted allogeneic hematopoietic cell grafts.

This sample was taken from a study of T-cell reconstitution after alpha-beta-depleted transplantation in children (dated by TCRdb to about 2016). Background for the entire study: Using TCR repertoire profiling, the study quantitatively followed how T-cell immune reconstitution unfolded in children after TCRalphabeta/CD19-depleted allogeneic hematopoietic cell transplantation. General findings and caveats noted by the study authors: The apparently early recovery of alphabetaT-cell counts about two months after transplant reportedly depended on only several hundred rapidly expanded clones that came from non-depleted graft cells. Hyperexpanded clone frequencies declined over subsequent months; after one year, T-cell counts and TCRbeta diversity were mostly attributed to newly produced T cells. In some patients, the high TCRbeta diversity seen at day 60 was put down to recipient T cells and intrathymic progenitors that had survived conditioning.

The library came from PCR. Sequencing instrument: Illumina HiSeq 2500. Molecular barcoding was employed in the preparation of TCR libraries, with unique molecular identifiers being used to normalize TCRbeta repertoire quantification. TCRdb reprocessed the public reads (quality trimming at Q25 with fastp, clone calling with MiXCR) and kept in-frame beta chains. CDR3 protein duplicates are merged, each entry listing the most common genes and DNA. This sample has about 48,000 distinct CDR3 sequences in its table, and about 5% of those were observed once. The top ten constitute over 25% of the sample. The sequences come from PBMCs, mostly from graft donor cells, collected 60 days after TCRalphabeta/CD19-depleted stem cell transplant. The receptor's source is a female patient aged 2-9 years who had a stem cell transplant for aplastic anemia, so the T cells may come from the graft donor. This chain is built from TRBV5-1 and TRBJ2-3; the best D guess is TRBD2, with 6 bases matching. The CDR3 reads CASSLETSGTDTQYF. In nucleotides, the sequence is TGCGCCAGCAGCTTGGAGACTAGTGGCACAGATACGCAGTATTTT.